In its sample, the clone carrying this T cell receptor beta chain was seen many times. The antigen remains undetermined. Each CDR3 protein is one row after TCRdb ran MiXCR on the reads. Counted here are approximately 260,000 distinct CDR3 sequences, approximately 15% occurring once; the ten biggest clones make up around half. The data belong to a study of T cell repertoires in cytomegalovirus infection. Study-wide background: Public TCR beta signatures provided an indication of both CMV infection and a matching HLA type.

This CDR3 is built from 16 residues. With V trimmed by 3 bases and J by 8 bases, 15 bases remained unmatched. Germline loops: CDR1 SGHTA, CDR2 FQGNSA. Study-wide points: The study found HLA-C-restricted CMV-specific TCR beta clonotypes dominating the ex vivo response. Summed public TCR beta family frequency identified CMV carriers bearing the relevant HLA.

The TCR was taken from a human donor in good health (CMV status not recorded). Some clones in this sample may be carry-over from other donors' samples. J is TRBJ1-2 and V is TRBV7-2; 7 nucleotides match TRBD1. The sample consisted of CD8+ T cells from PBMCs. CDR3 in DNA: TGTGCCAGCAGCTTGAGGGGGGGGGACAGTACTCAAGGCTACACCTTC. Its protein product is CASSLRGGDSTQGYTF.